Each of the 32 T cell receptor beta chains below was sequenced from the same sample in a study of blood T cell repertoires in COVID-19. Only in-frame clones appear in the TCRdb table, and some are missing; sequencing was by immunoSEQ multiplex PCR. The sample records about 250,000 clones, approximately 89% being singletons. Sequencing input: peripheral blood. The receptors were sampled from a woman aged 25-40 years with COVID-19, enrolled during active disease.

The rearrangement links TRBV6-6 to TRBJ1-5; tentative D call: TRBD1 (6 bases). CDR1 and CDR2 from the germline V gene are MNHNY and SVGAGI (reference sequence). This CDR3 has 14 amino acids. Trimming left V 6 bases short and J 6 bases short, with 15 bases between. CDR3 coding DNA: TGTGCCAGCAGCCTACTCACAGGGCTTCAGCCCCAGCATTTT. Translating gives CASSLLTGLQPQHF.

This sequence joins TRBV5-1 and TRBJ2-1; 8 positions match TRBD1. The V and J ends lost 7 bases and 11 bases, in that order; junction bases with no gene match: 26. CDR3 length: 18 residues. The germline CDR1 and CDR2 sequences are SGHRS and YFSETQ. CDR3 DNA: TGCGCCAGCGCAACTGAGCCCACAAGGACAGGGCGGTGGAGGAAGCAGTTCTTC. The encoded protein is CASATEPTRTGRWRKQFF.

This clone was picked up one time. The genes are TRBV7-8 and TRBJ2-7, with 8 nucleotides matching TRBD2. Trimming at V came to 1 base and at J to 7 bases, leaving 18 bases not matched to a gene. There are 18 residues in the CDR3. In germline, CDR1 is SGHVS, CDR2 FQNEAQ. The CDR3 is CASSLVRVFGGGRWEQYF. CDR3 coding DNA: TGTGCCAGCAGCTTAGTACGCGTATTCGGCGGGGGGCGGTGGGAGCAGTACTTC.

The chain has TRBV13 and TRBJ2-1; 11 nucleotides align to TRBD2. Germline assignment: CDR1 PRHDT and CDR2 FYEKMQ (reference sequence). Unmatched junction bases numbered 16, after V lost 3 bases and J lost 6 bases. The CDR3 length is 19 residues. The DNA of the CDR3 is TGTGCCAGCAGCTTCTGGGGGACTAGCGGTTTAGGAGGTGTCAATGAGCAGTTCTTC. This codes for CASSFWGTSGLGGVNEQFF.

The chain employs TRBV29-1 and TRBJ2-1, with TRBD2 matching 7 bases. The CDR3 has 14 residues. Germline V CDR1 and CDR2: SQVTM, ANQGSEA. The junction had 16 bases not matched to a gene; V was cut back by 7 bases and J by 10 bases. CDR3 bases: TGCAGCGCCGAGTGGGACTACCTCTCTGGGGAGCAGTTCTTC. Protein sequence: CSAEWDYLSGEQFF.

This chain connects TRBV3-1 (or the pseudogene TRBV3-2) to TRBJ2-5; 8 positions agree with TRBD2. In germline, CDR1 is LGHDT, CDR2 YNNKEL (reference sequence). V gave up 4 bases and J gave up 5 bases; unmatched junction bases: 12. The CDR3 covers 16 residues. CDR3 region: CASSPREAGDVETQYF. Written as DNA, the CDR3 is TGTGCCAGCAGCCCTCGAGAAGCGGGAGACGTGGAGACCCAGTACTTC.

The chain combines TRBV11-2 with TRBJ1-1; tentatively, D is TRBD1 (6 bases). Germline V CDR1 and CDR2: SGHAT, FQNNGV. The CDR3 totals 15 residues. Trimming removed 4 bases from V and 5 bases from J, with 17 bases in between. As DNA, the CDR3 is TGTGCCAGCAGCTCGCCCCAGGGGTTTAGAACTGAAGCTTTCTTT. This gives the protein CASSSPQGFRTEAFF.

This clone was seen a few times. The gene calls are TRBV7-2 and TRBJ2-3; 8 bases map to TRBD2. Per germline, CDR1 SGHTA and CDR2 FQGNSA. The CDR3 covers 16 residues. V was pared by 4 bases and J by 0 bases, with 6 bases of the junction left unmatched. Written as DNA, the CDR3 is TGTGCCAGCAGCTCCGAGCGGGGGCCGAGCACAGATACGCAGTATTTT. It specifies CASSSERGPSTDTQYF.

V gene TRBV7-8 combines with J gene TRBJ2-1; TRBD1 aligns across 9 bases. The junction had 8 bases not matched to a gene; V was cut back by 5 bases and J by 0 bases. CDR3 size: 17 residues. Germline CDR1 and CDR2: SGHVS and FQNEAQ. CDR3 DNA: TGTGCCAGCAGCCACAGGACAGGGGAGGCCTCCTACAATGAGCAGTTCTTC. This gives the protein CASSHRTGEASYNEQFF.

This chain joins TRBV6-5 and TRBJ2-7, with D perhaps TRBD1 (6 bases). This CDR3 comprises 14 residues. Trimming left V 0 bases short and J 2 bases short, with 8 bases between. Germline V gene sequence: CDR1 MNHEY, CDR2 SVGAGI. CDR3 residues: CASSYSRDTYEQYF. The CDR3 DNA sequence: TGTGCCAGCAGTTACTCGAGGGACACCTACGAGCAGTACTTC.

The CDR3 spells CASSSDSYYEQYF. DNA of the CDR3: TGTGCCAGCAGCTCCGACAGCTACTACGAGCAGTACTTC. The chain is built from TRBV5-8 and TRBJ2-7; possibly TRBD1 for D (5 bases). Trimming removed 3 bases from V and 3 bases from J, with 10 bases in between. The germline V gene has CDR1 SGHTS and CDR2 YDEGEE. The CDR3 runs to 13 residues.

The chain employs TRBV7-9 and TRBJ1-1; D gene unclear. CDR3 length: 15 amino acids. Trimming cost V 1 base and J 2 bases, with 11 bases left between them. CDR1 is SEHNR, CDR2 FQNEAQ, per germline (reference sequence). The CDR3 DNA is TGTGCCAGCAGCTTAGACCCCCGACTTAACACTGAAGCTTTCTTT. Residues: CASSLDPRLNTEAFF.

This clone was seen only once. The V and J genes are TRBV5-1 and TRBJ2-5; tentatively, D is TRBD2 (7 bases). CDR3 size: 14 residues. Between the trimmed V and J ends, which lost 0 bases and 6 bases, there was a span of 12 bases. The V gene's germline CDR1 is SGHRS and CDR2 YFSETQ. CDR3: CASSLDGGDKTQYF. In nucleotides, the CDR3 is TGCGCCAGCAGCTTGGATGGGGGGGACAAGACCCAGTACTTC.

The table lists this clone with a count of one. This rearrangement joins TRBV15 to TRBJ2-1; 8 bases match TRBD1. CDR1 is LNHNV, CDR2 YYDKDF, per germline (reference sequence). The CDR3 has 16 residues. The trim removed 0 bases at V and 8 bases at J, leaving 9 bases unmatched. The CDR3 DNA sequence: TGTGCCACCAGCAGAGATTTAGTCGGACAGGGCTATGAGCAGTTCTTC. Residues: CATSRDLVGQGYEQFF.

This sequence joins TRBV19 and TRBJ2-1; 16 positions agree with TRBD2. After removal of 6 bases from V and 8 bases from J, the junction contained 16 bases not matched to a gene. This CDR3 comprises 19 residues. Germline-derived CDR1 and CDR2 are LNHDA and SQIVND (reference sequence). In nucleotides, the CDR3 is TGTGCCAGTAGCCTCGTCCCGGGACTAGCGGGAGGGACCAGTGATGAGCAGTTCTTC. It encodes CASSLVPGLAGGTSDEQFF.

This chain links TRBV28 with TRBJ1-4; TRBD1 is a possible D gene (6 bases). Trimming pared 3 bases from V and 4 bases from J, leaving 15 bases between. The CDR3 has 16 amino acids. Germline-derived CDR1 and CDR2 are MDHEN and SYDVKM. The CDR3 protein is CASSFSRTAYNEKLFF. CDR3 bases: TGTGCCAGCAGTTTCTCCCGGACAGCTTATAATGAAAAACTGTTTTTT.

This clone appeared a single time. The gene calls are TRBV10-2 and TRBJ2-1; 10 bases line up with TRBD2. Trimming at V came to 5 bases and at J to 9 bases, leaving 10 bases not matched to a gene. This CDR3 region has 15 residues. In germline, CDR1 is WSHSY, CDR2 SAAADI. The CDR3 loop is CASSHSGGPRGEQFF. CDR3 coding DNA: TGCGCCAGCAGTCATAGCGGGGGGCCGAGGGGTGAGCAGTTCTTC.

This clone was recorded only once. The V and J genes are TRBV7-6 and TRBJ2-7; D perhaps matches TRBD1 (6 bases). The CDR3 spans 16 residues. V was clipped by 1 base and J by 0 bases, with 13 bases between them. CDR1 and CDR2 (germline): SGHVS, FNYEAQ. CDR3 sequence: CASSLGPGDGSYEQYF. The CDR3 nucleotides read TGTGCCAGCAGCTTAGGGCCAGGGGATGGCTCCTACGAGCAGTACTTC. Combining the CDR3 with reference TRBV7-6 and TRBJ2-7 gives the whole variable domain GAGVSQSPRYKVTKRGQDVALRCDPISGHVSLYWYRQALGQGPEFLTYFNYEAQQDKSGLPNDRFSAERPEGSISTLTIQRTEQRDSAMYRCASSLGPGDGSYEQYFGPGTRLTVT.

This clone was observed a few times. In the same sample, other DNA sequences code for this CDR3. This chain uses TRBV5-4 with TRBJ2-3, with 8 bases aligning to TRBD1. The CDR3 extends over 15 amino acids. The ends lost 2 bases at V and 1 base at J; junction bases unmatched: 3. Per germline, CDR1 SGHNT and CDR2 YYREEE (reference sequence). The chain's CDR3 is CASSLETGGTDTQYF. The CDR3 DNA follows: TGTGCCAGCAGCTTAGAGACAGGGGGCACAGATACGCAGTATTTT.

Turning to this clone: Other DNA sequences within the sample encode an identical CDR3. V and J are TRBV7-9 and TRBJ1-2; 8 bases match TRBD1. In germline, CDR1 is SEHNR, CDR2 FQNEAQ (reference sequence). Trimming at V came to 5 bases and at J to 8 bases, leaving 7 bases not matched to a gene. This CDR3 region has 13 residues. CDR3 loop: CASSLGQGNGYTF. CDR3 nucleotide sequence: TGTGCCAGCAGCCTTGGACAGGGAAACGGCTACACCTTC.

The chain links TRBV7-9 to TRBJ2-7; TRBD2 aligns across 12 bases. V gave up 5 bases and J gave up 3 bases; unmatched junction bases: 2. The CDR3 totals 14 residues. Germline lookup yields CDR1 SEHNR and CDR2 FQNEAQ (reference sequence). Written as DNA, the CDR3 is TGTGCCAGCAGCGCGGGACTAGCGGGCTACGAGCAGTACTTC. Protein product: CASSAGLAGYEQYF.

The V call is TRBV27, the J call TRBJ2-5; 9 bases align to TRBD1. This CDR3 comprises 15 residues. V lost 8 bases and J lost 5; bases outside the gene matches: 12. The germline V gene encodes CDR1 MNHEY and CDR2 SMNVEV (reference sequence). The CDR3 protein is CASRSMGQGEETQYF. The CDR3 nucleotides are TGTGCCAGCCGTTCTATGGGACAGGGAGAGGAGACCCAGTACTTC.

V is TRBV11-2 and J is TRBJ1-2; 9 nucleotides align to TRBD1. The trim removed 5 bases at V and 2 bases at J, leaving 9 bases unmatched. Germline V gene lookup returns CDR1 SGHAT and CDR2 FQNNGV. CDR3 length: 16 residues. Here the CDR3 DNA reads TGTGCCAGCAGCCCGATACAGGGGGCGGTGAACTATGGCTACACCTTC. Amino acids: CASSPIQGAVNYGYTF.

This chain links TRBV29-1 with TRBJ2-1; 12 bases line up with TRBD2. After removal of 5 bases from V and 6 bases from J, the junction contained 2 bases not matched to a gene. The CDR3 is made up of 13 amino acids. CDR1 and CDR2 from the germline V gene are SQVTM and ANQGSEA. CDR3 in amino acids: CSVPSGRGNEQFF. As DNA, the CDR3 is TGCAGCGTTCCTAGCGGGAGGGGCAATGAGCAGTTCTTC.

This chain links TRBV5-4 with TRBJ2-1; D may be TRBD2 (5 bases). V lost 3 bases and J 2 bases, leaving 21 bases between the germline ends. The CDR3 loop spans 18 amino acids. Germline V gene data show CDR1 as SGHNT and CDR2 as YYREEE (reference sequence). The CDR3 spells CASSSDPTGRGAYNEQFF. The CDR3 DNA sequence: TGTGCCAGCAGCTCCGACCCTACCGGTCGGGGAGCCTACAATGAGCAGTTCTTC.

Note on this clone: This specimen includes other DNA sequences encoding the same CDR3. The V gene is TRBV7-9, the J gene TRBJ2-1; 8 bases are shared with TRBD2. After removal of 4 bases from V and 4 bases from J, the junction contained 6 bases not matched to a gene. The CDR3 is 15 amino acids. Germline V lookup: CDR1 SEHNR, CDR2 FQNEAQ (reference sequence). CDR3 nucleotide sequence: TGTGCCAGCAGCTCCGGACTAGCCGGATACAATGAGCAGTTCTTC. This gives the protein CASSSGLAGYNEQFF.

The rearrangement joins TRBV25-1 to TRBJ1-4, with a possible D match to TRBD1 (5 bases). The CDR3 consists of 12 residues. With 9 bases removed from V and 8 bases from J, the gap between germline ends came to 13 bases. Germline V gene data show CDR1 as MGHDK and CDR2 as SYGVNS. The CDR3 region has the DNA TGTGCCAGGGGGGGGTTTGGAGAAAAACTGTTTTTT. This codes for CARGGFGEKLFF. Drawing the rest from reference TRBV25-1 and TRBJ1-4, the complete variable domain is EADIYQTPRYLVIGTGKKITLECSQTMGHDKMYWYQQDPGMELHLIHYSYGVNSTEKGDLSSESTVSRIRTEHFPLTLESARPSHTSQYLCARGGFGEKLFFGSGTQLSVL.

This clone was seen a few times. CDR3 coding DNA: TGTGCCAGCAGTTCCGTACAGGGAGAGGGCACAGATACGCAGTATTTT. As protein: CASSSVQGEGTDTQYF. The rearrangement uses TRBV6-2 or TRBV6-3 and TRBJ2-3; D possibly corresponds to TRBD1 (6 bases). The CDR3 contains 16 residues. The V gene lost 4 bases and the J gene lost 1 base, with 15 bases spanning the gap. Germline CDR1 is MNHEY and CDR2 is SVGEGT.

The genes are TRBV27 and TRBJ1-5, with a possible D match to TRBD1 (5 bases). The germline V gene encodes CDR1 MNHEY and CDR2 SMNVEV (reference sequence). This CDR3 is built from 13 residues. The V end was cut by 2 bases, the J end by 6 bases, with 8 bases between. CDR3 bases: TGTGCCAGCAGTTTAGGGGGGGTTCAGCCCCAGCATTTT. As protein: CASSLGGVQPQHF.

The chain links TRBV5-6 to TRBJ2-5; D may be TRBD2 (6 bases). The CDR3 is 17 residues long. Germline V gene sequence: CDR1 SGHDT, CDR2 YYEEEE. Trimming stripped 4 bases from V and 1 base from J, with 20 bases between. The CDR3 is CASSPRTPREIQETQYF. CDR3 in DNA: TGTGCCAGCAGCCCACGGACCCCACGGGAGATCCAAGAGACCCAGTACTTC. The full variable domain, rest sourced from reference TRBV5-6 and TRBJ2-5, is DAGVTQSPTHLIKTRGQQVTLRCSPKSGHDTVSWYQQALGQGPQFIFQYYEEEERQRGNFPDRFSGHQFPNYSSELNVNALLLGDSALYLCASSPRTPREIQETQYFGPGTRLLVL.

This clone has just one count. CDR3 sequence (DNA): TGCGCCAGCAGCCCCGGGGAGACCCAGTACTTC. This translates into CASSPGETQYF. V gene TRBV5-1 combines with J gene TRBJ2-5; D unclear. Germline lookup yields CDR1 SGHRS and CDR2 YFSETQ. The CDR3 contains 11 residues. The V and J ends lost 4 bases and 5 bases respectively, with 6 bases between them.

In this sample, this clone turned up once. The rearrangement links TRBV5-5 to TRBJ2-3; D is perhaps TRBD2 (5 bases). V shed 1 base and J shed 4 bases, with 10 bases lying between them. The CDR3 has 14 amino acids. Germline V gene lookup returns CDR1 SGHKS and CDR2 YYEKEE (reference sequence). As DNA, the CDR3 is TGTGCCAGCAGCTTGACGGGAAAGGCAGATACGCAGTATTTT. It yields the protein CASSLTGKADTQYF.